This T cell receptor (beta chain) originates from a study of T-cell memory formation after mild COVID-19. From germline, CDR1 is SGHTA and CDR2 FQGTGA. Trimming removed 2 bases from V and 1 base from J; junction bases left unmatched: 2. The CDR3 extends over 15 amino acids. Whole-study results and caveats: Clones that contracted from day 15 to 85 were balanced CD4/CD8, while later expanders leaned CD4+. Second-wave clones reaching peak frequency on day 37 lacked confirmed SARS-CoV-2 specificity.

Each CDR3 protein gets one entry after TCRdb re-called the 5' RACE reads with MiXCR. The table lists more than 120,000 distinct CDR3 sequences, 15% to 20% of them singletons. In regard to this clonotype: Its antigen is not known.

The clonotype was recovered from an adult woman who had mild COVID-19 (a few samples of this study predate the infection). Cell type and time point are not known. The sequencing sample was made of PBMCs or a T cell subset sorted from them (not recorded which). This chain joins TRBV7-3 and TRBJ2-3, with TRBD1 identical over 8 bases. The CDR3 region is CASSLLTGGTDTQYF. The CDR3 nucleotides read TGTGCCAGCAGCTTACTGACAGGGGGCACAGATACGCAGTATTTT.